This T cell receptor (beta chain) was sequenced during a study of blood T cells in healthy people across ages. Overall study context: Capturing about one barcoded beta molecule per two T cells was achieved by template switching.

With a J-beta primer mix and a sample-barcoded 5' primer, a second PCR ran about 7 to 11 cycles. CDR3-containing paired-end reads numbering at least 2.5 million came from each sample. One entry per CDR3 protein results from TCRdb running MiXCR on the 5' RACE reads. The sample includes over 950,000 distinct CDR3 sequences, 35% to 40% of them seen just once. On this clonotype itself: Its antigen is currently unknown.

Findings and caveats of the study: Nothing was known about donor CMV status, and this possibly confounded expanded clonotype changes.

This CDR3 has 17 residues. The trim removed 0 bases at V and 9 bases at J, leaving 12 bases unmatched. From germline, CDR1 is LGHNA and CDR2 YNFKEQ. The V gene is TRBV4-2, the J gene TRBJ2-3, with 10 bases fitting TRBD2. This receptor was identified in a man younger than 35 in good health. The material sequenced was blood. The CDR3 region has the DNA TGTGCCAGCAGCCAAGAACTTTCAGCGGGGGGGCCGGGGACGCAGTATTTT. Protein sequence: CASSQELSAGGPGTQYF.